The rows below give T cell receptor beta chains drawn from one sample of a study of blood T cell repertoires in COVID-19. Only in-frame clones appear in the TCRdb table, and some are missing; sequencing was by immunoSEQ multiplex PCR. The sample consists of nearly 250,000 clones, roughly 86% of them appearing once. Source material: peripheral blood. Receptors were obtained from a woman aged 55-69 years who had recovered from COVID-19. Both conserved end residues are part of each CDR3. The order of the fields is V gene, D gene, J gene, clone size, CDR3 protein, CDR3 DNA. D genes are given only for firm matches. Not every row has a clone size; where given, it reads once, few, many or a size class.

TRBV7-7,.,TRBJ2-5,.,CASSKTGVGETQYF,TGTGCTAGCAGCAAGACAGGTGTTGGAGAGACCCAGTACTTC
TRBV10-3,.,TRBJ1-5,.,CAISGTGPGEPQHF,TGTGCCATCAGTGGAACGGGGCCGGGGGAGCCCCAGCATTTT
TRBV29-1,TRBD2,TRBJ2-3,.,CSSTGGAGDTQYF,TGCAGCTCCACCGGGGGGGCCGGAGATACGCAGTATTTT
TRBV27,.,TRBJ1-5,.,CASSPWDTLRRNQPQHF,TGTGCCAGCAGTCCCTGGGACACCCTCAGGCGCAATCAGCCCCAGCATTTT
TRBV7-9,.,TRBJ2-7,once,CASSLGAGRNEQYF,TGTGCCAGCAGCTTAGGTGCAGGGCGAAACGAGCAGTACTTC
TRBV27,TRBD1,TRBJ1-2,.,CASSWKGQRFYGYTF,TGTGCCAGCAGTTGGAAGGGACAGCGATTCTATGGCTACACCTTC
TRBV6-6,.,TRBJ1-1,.,CASSPVAGETEAFF,TGTGCCAGCAGTCCAGTGGCCGGGGAGACTGAAGCTTTCTTT
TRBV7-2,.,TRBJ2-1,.,CASSNQLYNEQFF,TGTGCCAGCAGCAACCAACTATACAATGAGCAGTTCTTC
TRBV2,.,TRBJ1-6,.,CASNRDSVSSPLHF,TGTGCCAGTAACCGGGACTCAGTTTCGTCACCCCTCCACTTT
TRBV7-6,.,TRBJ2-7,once,CASSREVKKTGPYEQYF,TGTGCCAGCAGCCGAGAGGTCAAGAAGACGGGTCCTTACGAGCAGTACTTC
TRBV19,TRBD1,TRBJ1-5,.,CASSRGQVGYQPQHF,TGTGCCAGTAGTAGGGGACAGGTGGGCTATCAGCCCCAGCATTTT